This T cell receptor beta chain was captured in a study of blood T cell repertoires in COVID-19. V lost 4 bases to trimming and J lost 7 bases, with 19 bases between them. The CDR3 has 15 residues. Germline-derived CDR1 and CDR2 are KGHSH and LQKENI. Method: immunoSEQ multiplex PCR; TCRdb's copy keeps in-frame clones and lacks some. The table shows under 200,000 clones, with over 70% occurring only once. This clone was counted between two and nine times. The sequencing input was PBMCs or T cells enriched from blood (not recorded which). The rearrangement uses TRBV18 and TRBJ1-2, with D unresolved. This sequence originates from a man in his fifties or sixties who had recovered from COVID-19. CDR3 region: CASSRLSSGDLGYTF. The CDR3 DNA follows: TGTGCCAGCTCACGCTTATCATCGGGAGACCTTGGCTACACCTTC. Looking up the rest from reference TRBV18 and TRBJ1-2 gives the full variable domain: NAGVMQNPRHLVRRRGQEARLRCSPMKGHSHVYWYRQLPEEGLKFMVYLQKENIIDESGMPKERFSAEFPKEGPSILRIQQVVRGDSAAYFCASSRLSSGDLGYTFGSGTRLTVV.